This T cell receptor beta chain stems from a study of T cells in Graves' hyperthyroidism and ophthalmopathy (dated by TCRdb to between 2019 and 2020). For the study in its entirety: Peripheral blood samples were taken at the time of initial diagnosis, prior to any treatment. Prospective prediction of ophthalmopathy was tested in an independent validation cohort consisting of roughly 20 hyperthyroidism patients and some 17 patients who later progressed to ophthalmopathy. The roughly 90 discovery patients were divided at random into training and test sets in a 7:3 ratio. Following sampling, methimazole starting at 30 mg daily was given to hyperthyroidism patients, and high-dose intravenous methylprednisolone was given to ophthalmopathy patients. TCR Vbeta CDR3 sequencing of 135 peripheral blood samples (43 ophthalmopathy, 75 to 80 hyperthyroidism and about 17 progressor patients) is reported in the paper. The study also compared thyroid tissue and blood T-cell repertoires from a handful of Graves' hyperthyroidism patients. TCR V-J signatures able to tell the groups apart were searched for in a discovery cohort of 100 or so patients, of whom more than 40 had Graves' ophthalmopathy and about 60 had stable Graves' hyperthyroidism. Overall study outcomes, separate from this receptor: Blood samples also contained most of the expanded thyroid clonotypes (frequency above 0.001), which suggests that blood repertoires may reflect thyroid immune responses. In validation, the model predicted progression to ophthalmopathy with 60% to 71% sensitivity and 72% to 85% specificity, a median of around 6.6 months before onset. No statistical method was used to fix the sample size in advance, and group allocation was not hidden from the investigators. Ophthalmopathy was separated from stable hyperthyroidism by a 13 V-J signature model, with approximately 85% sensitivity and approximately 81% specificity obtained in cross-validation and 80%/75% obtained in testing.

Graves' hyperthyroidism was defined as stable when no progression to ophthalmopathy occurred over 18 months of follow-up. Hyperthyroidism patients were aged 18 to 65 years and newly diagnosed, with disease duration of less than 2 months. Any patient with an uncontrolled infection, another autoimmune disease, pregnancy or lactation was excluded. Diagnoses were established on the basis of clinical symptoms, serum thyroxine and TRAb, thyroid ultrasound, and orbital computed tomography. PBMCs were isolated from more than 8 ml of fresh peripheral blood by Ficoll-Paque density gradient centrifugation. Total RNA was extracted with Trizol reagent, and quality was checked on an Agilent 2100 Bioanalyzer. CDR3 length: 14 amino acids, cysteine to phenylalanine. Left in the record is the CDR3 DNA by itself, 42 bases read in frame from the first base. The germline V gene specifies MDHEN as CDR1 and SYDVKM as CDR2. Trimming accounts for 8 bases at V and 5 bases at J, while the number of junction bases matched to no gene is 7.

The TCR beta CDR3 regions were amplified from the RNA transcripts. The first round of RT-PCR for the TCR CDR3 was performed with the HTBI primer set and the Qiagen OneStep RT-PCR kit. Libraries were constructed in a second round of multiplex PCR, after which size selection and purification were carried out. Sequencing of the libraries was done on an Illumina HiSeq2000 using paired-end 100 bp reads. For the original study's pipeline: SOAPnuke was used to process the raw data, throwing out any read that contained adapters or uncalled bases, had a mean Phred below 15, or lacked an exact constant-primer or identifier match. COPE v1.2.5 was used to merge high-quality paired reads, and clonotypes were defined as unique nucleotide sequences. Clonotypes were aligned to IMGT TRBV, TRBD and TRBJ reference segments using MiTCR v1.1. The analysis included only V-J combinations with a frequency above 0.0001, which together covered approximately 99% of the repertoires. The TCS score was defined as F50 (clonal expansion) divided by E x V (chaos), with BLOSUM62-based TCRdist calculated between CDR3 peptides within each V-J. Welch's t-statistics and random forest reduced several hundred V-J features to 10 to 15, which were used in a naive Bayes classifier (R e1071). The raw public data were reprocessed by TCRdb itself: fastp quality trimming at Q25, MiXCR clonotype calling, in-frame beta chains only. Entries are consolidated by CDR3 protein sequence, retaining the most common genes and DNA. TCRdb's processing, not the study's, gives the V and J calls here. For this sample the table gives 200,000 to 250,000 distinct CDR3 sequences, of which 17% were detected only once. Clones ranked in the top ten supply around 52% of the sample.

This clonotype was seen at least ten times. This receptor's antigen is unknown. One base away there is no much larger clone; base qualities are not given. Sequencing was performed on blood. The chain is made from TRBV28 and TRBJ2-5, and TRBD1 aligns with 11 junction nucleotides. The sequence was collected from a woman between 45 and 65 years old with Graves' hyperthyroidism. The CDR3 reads CASWGTGGGETQYF. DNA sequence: TGTGCCAGCTGGGGGACAGGGGGGGGCGAGACCCAGTACTTC.